Listed below are T cell receptor beta chains from one sample, sequenced in a study of OX40 agonist ivuxolimab in advanced cancers. The protocol was immunoSEQ multiplex PCR, while the TCRdb copy is restricted to in-frame clones and leaves out a portion. The sample has roughly 60,000 clones; 65% to 85% are singletons. The sample in question was CD4+ or CD8+ T cells sorted from blood, obtained in a trial of the OX40 agonist ivuxolimab. The receptors shown here come from an adult with an advanced solid tumor such as melanoma, head and neck, liver or kidney cancer. Both conserved end residues are part of each CDR3. The D gene is left open where the match is weak. Clone sizes are given selectively: once, few, many, or a class where the clone is expanded.

j_call: TRBJ2-6; v_call: TRBV7-2; clone_size: NA; d_call: NA; cdr3_aa: CAPSKPSGANVLTF; cdr3_nt: TGTGCGCCCAGCAAGCCCTCTGGGGCCAACGTCCTGACTTTC
j_call: TRBJ2-3; v_call: TRBV5-4; clone_size: NA; d_call: TRBD2; cdr3_aa: CASSATSGGRADTQYF; cdr3_nt: TGTGCCAGCAGCGCGACTAGCGGCGGGCGCGCGGATACGCAGTATTTT
j_call: TRBJ1-2; v_call: TRBV20-1; clone_size: once; d_call: NA; cdr3_aa: CSARLGGGYTF; cdr3_nt: TGCAGTGCTAGACTAGGGGGAGGCTACACCTTC
j_call: TRBJ2-1; v_call: TRBV30; clone_size: NA; d_call: TRBD2; cdr3_aa: CAWRSLSGREGYNEQFF; cdr3_nt: TGTGCCTGGAGATCTCTGAGCGGGAGGGAGGGATACAATGAGCAGTTCTTC
j_call: TRBJ1-6; v_call: TRBV9; clone_size: NA; d_call: NA; cdr3_aa: CASSPTGSSYNSPLHF; cdr3_nt: TGTGCCAGCAGCCCAACAGGGAGCTCCTATAATTCACCCCTCCACTTT
j_call: TRBJ2-3; v_call: TRBV28; clone_size: NA; d_call: NA; cdr3_aa: CASSAPGTETDTQYF; cdr3_nt: TGTGCCAGCAGTGCCCCCGGGACTGAAACAGATACGCAGTATTTT
j_call: TRBJ2-7; v_call: TRBV6-9; clone_size: NA; d_call: TRBD1; cdr3_aa: CASSLRGQRIFSYEQYF; cdr3_nt: TGTGCCAGCAGCCTTCGGGGACAGCGGATTTTTTCCTACGAGCAGTACTTC
j_call: TRBJ2-1; v_call: TRBV18; clone_size: NA; d_call: TRBD2; cdr3_aa: CASSPTSGINEQFF; cdr3_nt: TGTGCCAGCTCACCGACTAGCGGGATCAATGAGCAGTTCTTC
j_call: TRBJ2-6; v_call: TRBV6-5; clone_size: NA; d_call: NA; cdr3_aa: CASSPPGRSEVVLTF; cdr3_nt: TGTGCCAGCAGTCCCCCGGGACGGAGCGAAGTCGTCCTGACTTTC
j_call: TRBJ1-2; v_call: TRBV19; clone_size: few; d_call: NA; cdr3_aa: CASSMGRRWGYTF; cdr3_nt: TGTGCCAGTAGTATGGGGCGACGGTGGGGCTACACCTTC
j_call: TRBJ2-7; v_call: TRBV7-6; clone_size: NA; d_call: NA; cdr3_aa: CASSSFNYEQYF; cdr3_nt: TGTGCCAGCAGCTCCTTCAACTACGAGCAGTACTTC
j_call: TRBJ2-7; v_call: TRBV6-5; clone_size: NA; d_call: TRBD2; cdr3_aa: CASRPGGPNSYEQYF; cdr3_nt: TGTGCCAGCAGACCGGGAGGCCCAAACTCCTACGAGCAGTACTTC
j_call: TRBJ2-7; v_call: TRBV4-3; clone_size: once; d_call: TRBD2; cdr3_aa: CASSQGGLAGGDYEQYF; cdr3_nt: TGCGCCAGCAGCCAAGGAGGACTAGCGGGAGGGGACTACGAGCAGTACTTC
j_call: TRBJ2-3; v_call: TRBV19; clone_size: NA; d_call: TRBD2; cdr3_aa: CASRGLAGEEDTQYF; cdr3_nt: TGTGCCAGTAGGGGACTAGCGGGAGAAGAAGATACGCAGTATTTT
j_call: TRBJ1-2; v_call: TRBV19; clone_size: NA; d_call: NA; cdr3_aa: CASSIASYGYTF; cdr3_nt: TGTGCCAGTAGTATAGCTTCCTATGGCTACACCTTC
j_call: TRBJ2-1; v_call: TRBV9; clone_size: NA; d_call: NA; cdr3_aa: CASSVGMGASSYNEQFF; cdr3_nt: TGTGCCAGCAGCGTAGGGATGGGGGCGAGCTCCTACAATGAGCAGTTCTTC
j_call: TRBJ2-3; v_call: TRBV2; clone_size: NA; d_call: NA; cdr3_aa: CASNRWGRTDTQYF; cdr3_nt: TGTGCCAGCAACCGTTGGGGGAGAACAGATACGCAGTATTTT
j_call: TRBJ2-1; v_call: TRBV4-3; clone_size: NA; d_call: TRBD2; cdr3_aa: CASSQDYFREGADNEQFF; cdr3_nt: TGCGCCAGCAGCCAAGATTATTTCCGGGAGGGCGCGGACAATGAGCAGTTCTTC
j_call: TRBJ2-2; v_call: TRBV9; clone_size: NA; d_call: NA; cdr3_aa: CASSPWTGADGELFF; cdr3_nt: TGTGCCAGCAGCCCTTGGACTGGGGCAGATGGGGAGCTGTTTTTT
j_call: TRBJ1-4; v_call: TRBV6-1; clone_size: NA; d_call: TRBD1; cdr3_aa: CASGTGATNEKLFF; cdr3_nt: TGTGCCAGCGGCACAGGGGCAACTAATGAAAAACTGTTTTTT
j_call: TRBJ1-2; v_call: TRBV29-1; clone_size: NA; d_call: NA; cdr3_aa: CSVQDGGYGYTF; cdr3_nt: TGCAGCGTTCAGGACGGAGGATATGGCTACACCTTC
j_call: TRBJ1-1; v_call: TRBV5-1; clone_size: NA; d_call: NA; cdr3_aa: CASSGVRGTEAFF; cdr3_nt: TGCGCCAGCAGCGGGGTGAGGGGCACTGAAGCTTTCTTT
j_call: TRBJ2-7; v_call: TRBV5-1; clone_size: NA; d_call: TRBD2; cdr3_aa: CASSLMPGLQTYEQYF; cdr3_nt: TGCGCCAGCAGCTTGATGCCGGGACTACAAACCTACGAGCAGTACTTC
j_call: TRBJ1-1; v_call: TRBV11-3; clone_size: NA; d_call: NA; cdr3_aa: CASSPAGARNTEAFF; cdr3_nt: TGTGCCAGCAGCCCGGCAGGGGCAAGAAACACTGAAGCTTTCTTT
j_call: TRBJ1-1; v_call: TRBV30; clone_size: NA; d_call: TRBD1; cdr3_aa: CAWDIQGGTEAFF; cdr3_nt: TGTGCCTGGGATATACAGGGGGGCACTGAAGCTTTCTTT
j_call: TRBJ2-1; v_call: TRBV5-4; clone_size: NA; d_call: TRBD2; cdr3_aa: CASSERLAAEGEQFF; cdr3_nt: TGTGCCAGCAGCGAGAGACTAGCGGCAGAAGGTGAGCAGTTCTTC
j_call: TRBJ1-2; v_call: TRBV18; clone_size: NA; d_call: NA; cdr3_aa: CASSPSSGNGYTF; cdr3_nt: TGTGCCAGCTCACCAAGTTCTGGGAATGGCTACACCTTC
j_call: TRBJ1-1; v_call: TRBV11-2; clone_size: NA; d_call: NA; cdr3_aa: CASSLYSLNTEAFF; cdr3_nt: TGTGCCAGCAGCTTATACAGCCTGAACACTGAAGCTTTCTTT
j_call: TRBJ1-3; v_call: TRBV29-1; clone_size: NA; d_call: TRBD1; cdr3_aa: CSVESRGSGNTIYF; cdr3_nt: TGCAGCGTTGAATCCAGGGGGTCTGGAAACACCATATATTTT
j_call: TRBJ2-5; v_call: TRBV6-5; clone_size: NA; d_call: NA; cdr3_aa: CASRTDKETQYF; cdr3_nt: TGTGCCAGCAGAACCGACAAAGAGACCCAGTACTTC
j_call: TRBJ2-4; v_call: TRBV15; clone_size: NA; d_call: NA; cdr3_aa: CATSSDMENIQYF; cdr3_nt: TGTGCCACCAGCAGCGACATGGAAAACATTCAGTACTTC
j_call: TRBJ2-7; v_call: TRBV7-9; clone_size: NA; d_call: TRBD2; cdr3_aa: CASSQDGPGLAGILYF; cdr3_nt: TGTGCCAGCAGCCAAGATGGGCCGGGACTAGCGGGAATTCTTTACTTC
j_call: TRBJ1-5; v_call: TRBV2; clone_size: once; d_call: NA; cdr3_aa: CASRFINQPQHF; cdr3_nt: TGTGCCAGCAGGTTTATAAATCAGCCCCAGCATTTT
j_call: TRBJ2-7; v_call: TRBV19; clone_size: NA; d_call: TRBD1; cdr3_aa: CASSKQGERKYF; cdr3_nt: TGTGCCAGTAGTAAACAGGGGGAAAGGAAGTACTTC
j_call: TRBJ2-1; v_call: TRBV7-6; clone_size: NA; d_call: NA; cdr3_aa: CASSYREYNEQFF; cdr3_nt: TGTGCCAGCAGCTACAGGGAGTACAATGAGCAGTTCTTC
j_call: TRBJ2-5; v_call: TRBV5-1; clone_size: NA; d_call: TRBD1; cdr3_aa: CASSLSGTEETQYF; cdr3_nt: TGCGCCAGCAGCTTGTCCGGGACAGAAGAGACCCAGTACTTC
j_call: TRBJ2-7; v_call: TRBV5-1; clone_size: NA; d_call: TRBD2; cdr3_aa: CASRPSLELAVYEQYF; cdr3_nt: TGCGCCAGCAGACCTTCTCTAGAGCTAGCGGTCTACGAGCAGTACTTC
j_call: TRBJ1-5; v_call: TRBV21-1; clone_size: NA; d_call: NA; cdr3_aa: CASSKSEVRYSNQPQHF; cdr3_nt: TGTGCCAGCAGCAAAAGCGAGGTACGGTATAGCAATCAGCCCCAGCATTTT
j_call: TRBJ2-2; v_call: TRBV5-1; clone_size: once; d_call: NA; cdr3_aa: CASSLEGTGELFF; cdr3_nt: TGCGCCAGCAGCTTGGAGGGGACCGGGGAGCTGTTTTTT
j_call: TRBJ1-1; v_call: TRBV7-6; clone_size: once; d_call: TRBD1; cdr3_aa: CASSLQGVGPNTEAFF; cdr3_nt: TGTGCCAGCAGCCTCCAGGGGGTCGGTCCAAACACTGAAGCTTTCTTT
j_call: TRBJ2-5; v_call: TRBV14; clone_size: NA; d_call: NA; cdr3_aa: CASSRPGNWGETQYF; cdr3_nt: TGTGCCAGCAGCCGGCCCGGAAATTGGGGAGAGACCCAGTACTTC
j_call: TRBJ2-5; v_call: TRBV11-3; clone_size: once; d_call: NA; cdr3_aa: CASSKGGTQETQYF; cdr3_nt: TGTGCCAGCAGTAAGGGGGGGACTCAAGAGACCCAGTACTTC
j_call: TRBJ1-1; v_call: TRBV30; clone_size: NA; d_call: NA; cdr3_aa: CAWSVHTGLTNTEAFF; cdr3_nt: TGTGCCTGGAGTGTGCATACAGGTCTAACGAACACTGAAGCTTTCTTT
j_call: TRBJ2-2; v_call: TRBV9; clone_size: NA; d_call: NA; cdr3_aa: CASSPGGYSNTGELFF; cdr3_nt: TGTGCCAGCAGCCCTGGCGGGTATTCGAACACCGGGGAGCTGTTTTTT
j_call: TRBJ1-5; v_call: TRBV5-1; clone_size: NA; d_call: NA; cdr3_aa: CASSLGIGGASNQPQHF; cdr3_nt: TGCGCCAGCAGCTTGGGGATCGGGGGGGCTAGCAATCAGCCCCAGCATTTT
j_call: TRBJ2-3; v_call: TRBV6-4; clone_size: NA; d_call: NA; cdr3_aa: CASSVTPNREDTQYF; cdr3_nt: TGTGCCAGCAGTGTAACCCCAAATCGAGAAGATACGCAGTATTTT
j_call: TRBJ1-2; v_call: TRBV19; clone_size: NA; d_call: TRBD1; cdr3_aa: CATWWTGKANYGYTF; cdr3_nt: TGTGCCACTTGGTGGACAGGGAAAGCTAACTATGGCTACACCTTC
j_call: TRBJ1-3; v_call: TRBV2; clone_size: NA; d_call: NA; cdr3_aa: CASSETGRGAGNTIYF; cdr3_nt: TGTGCCAGCAGTGAAACCGGTAGGGGTGCTGGAAACACCATATATTTT
j_call: TRBJ1-2; v_call: TRBV5-1; clone_size: NA; d_call: NA; cdr3_aa: CASSLVRGGSRDGYTF; cdr3_nt: TGCGCCAGCAGCTTGGTTCGGGGGGGGAGCCGGGATGGCTACACCTTC
j_call: TRBJ1-3; v_call: TRBV7-9; clone_size: NA; d_call: NA; cdr3_aa: CASRSMGEGNTIYF; cdr3_nt: TGTGCCAGCAGGAGCATGGGTGAAGGAAACACCATATATTTT
j_call: TRBJ1-1; v_call: TRBV27; clone_size: NA; d_call: NA; cdr3_aa: CASSLRGGTEAFF; cdr3_nt: TGTGCCAGCAGTTTAAGGGGTGGCACTGAAGCTTTCTTT
j_call: TRBJ2-7; v_call: TRBV7-8; clone_size: NA; d_call: NA; cdr3_aa: CASSFSGVYSSYEQYF; cdr3_nt: TGTGCCAGCAGCTTTTCGGGGGTTTATAGCTCCTACGAGCAGTACTTC
j_call: TRBJ2-5; v_call: TRBV5-1; clone_size: NA; d_call: NA; cdr3_aa: CASSLSLARAQYF; cdr3_nt: TGCGCCAGCAGCTTGTCCCTAGCTAGGGCCCAGTACTTC
j_call: TRBJ1-5; v_call: TRBV6-1; clone_size: NA; d_call: NA; cdr3_aa: CASSEEGTANQPQHF; cdr3_nt: TGTGCCAGCAGTGAAGAGGGGACCGCGAATCAGCCCCAGCATTTT
j_call: TRBJ2-2; v_call: TRBV5-4; clone_size: NA; d_call: NA; cdr3_aa: CASSLSATGTGELFF; cdr3_nt: TGTGCCAGCAGCTTGTCCGCAACTGGGACCGGGGAGCTGTTTTTT
j_call: TRBJ2-1; v_call: TRBV9; clone_size: once; d_call: TRBD2; cdr3_aa: CASSVVAGLYNEQFF; cdr3_nt: TGTGCCAGCAGCGTAGTAGCGGGACTCTACAATGAGCAGTTCTTC
j_call: TRBJ2-2; v_call: TRBV5-1; clone_size: NA; d_call: TRBD1; cdr3_aa: CASSLGTGGTGELFF; cdr3_nt: TGCGCCAGCAGCTTGGGGACAGGGGGGACCGGGGAGCTGTTTTTT
j_call: TRBJ1-4; v_call: TRBV4-1; clone_size: NA; d_call: TRBD1; cdr3_aa: CASRQGSKEKLFF; cdr3_nt: TGCGCCAGCAGACAGGGGTCAAAAGAAAAACTGTTTTTT
j_call: TRBJ2-1; v_call: TRBV5-1; clone_size: few; d_call: NA; cdr3_aa: CASSFSGSGSYNEQFF; cdr3_nt: TGCGCCAGCAGTTTTTCAGGATCTGGCTCCTACAATGAGCAGTTCTTC